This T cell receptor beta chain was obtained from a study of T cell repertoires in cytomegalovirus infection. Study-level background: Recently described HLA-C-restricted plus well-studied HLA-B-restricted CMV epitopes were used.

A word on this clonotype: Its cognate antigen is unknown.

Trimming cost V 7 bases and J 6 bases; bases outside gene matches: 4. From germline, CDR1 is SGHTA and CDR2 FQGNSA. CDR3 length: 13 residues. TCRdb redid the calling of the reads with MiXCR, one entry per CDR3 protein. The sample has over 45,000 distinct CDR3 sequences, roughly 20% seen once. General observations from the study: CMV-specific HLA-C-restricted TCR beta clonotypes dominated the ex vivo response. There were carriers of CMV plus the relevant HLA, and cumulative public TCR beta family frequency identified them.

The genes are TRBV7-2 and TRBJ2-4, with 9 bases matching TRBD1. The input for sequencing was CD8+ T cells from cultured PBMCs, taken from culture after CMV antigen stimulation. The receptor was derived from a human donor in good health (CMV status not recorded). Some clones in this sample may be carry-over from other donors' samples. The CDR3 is CASTDRGRNIQYF. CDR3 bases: TGTGCCAGCACCGACAGGGGGAGAAACATTCAGTACTTC. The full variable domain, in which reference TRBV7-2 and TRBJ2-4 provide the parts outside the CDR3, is GAGVSQSPSNKVTEKGKDVELRCDPISGHTALYWYRQSLGQGLEFLIYFQGNSAPDKSGLPSDRFSAERTGGSVSTLTIQRTQQEDSAVYLCASTDRGRNIQYFGAGTRLSVL.